Below, one T cell receptor (beta chain) is given with its context. The V gene lost 2 bases and the J gene lost 2 bases, with 9 bases spanning the gap. The CDR3 totals 14 residues. Germline V gene sequence: CDR1 MNHNY, CDR2 SVGAGI (reference sequence). Clones were sequenced by immunoSEQ multiplex PCR, and TCRdb holds only the in-frame ones, with some missing. The sample lists under 20,000 clones, 85% to 95% occurring once. This sample is part of a study of lymphopenia after photon versus proton radiotherapy. The receptor's source is a man aged 60 to 69 with pancreatic cancer. The chain uses TRBV6-6 and TRBJ2-5, with D maybe TRBD2 (5 bases). This specimen was peripheral blood, taken from a patient treated with photon-based radiotherapy. CDR3 protein: CASSYPGVQETQYF. CDR3 in DNA: TGTGCCAGCAGTTACCCCGGGGTTCAAGAGACCCAGTACTTC.